This entry lists 29 T cell receptor beta chains sequenced from one sample in a study of shared T cell receptors in the human thymus. This table comes from immunoSEQ multiplex PCR, and its TCRdb copy is limited to in-frame clones, with some not included. The sample lists approximately 400,000 clones, more than 85% occurring once. The sample taken for sequencing was thymocytes. The receptors originated from a human donor.

The chain employs TRBV6-5 and TRBJ1-4; D call uncertain. From germline, CDR1 is MNHEY and CDR2 SVGAGI. Trimming left V 2 bases short and J 3 bases short, with 13 bases between. This CDR3 has 16 amino acids. CDR3 DNA: TGTGCCAGCAGTTACGGAACAGATTCCTCTAATGAAAAACTGTTTTTT. Translation gives CASSYGTDSSNEKLFF.

With regard to this clone: The CDR3 does not close with the conserved phenylalanine or tryptophan, likely indicating a read error. The limits of the CDR3 on the DNA are not certain, so only TCRdb's listed CDR3 is given. The chain links TRBV28 to TRBJ1-2. The CDR3 is made up of 12 amino acids, end residues included. The V gene's germline CDR1 is MDHEN and CDR2 SYDVKM. This CDR3 reads CASRPRPGTIFM.

The rearrangement joins TRBV5-4 to TRBJ1-2, with D unclear. CDR3 length equals 17 residues. The germline V and J ends were trimmed by 3 bases and 4 bases, with 22 bases remaining between them. From germline, CDR1 is SGHNT and CDR2 YYREEE (reference sequence). The CDR3 is CASSSQQTSQKRYGYTF. In DNA form, the CDR3 reads TGTGCCAGCAGCTCCCAACAAACCTCACAAAAGCGCTATGGCTACACCTTC. Combining the CDR3 with reference TRBV5-4 and TRBJ1-2 gives the whole variable domain ETGVTQSPTHLIKTRGQQVTLRCSSQSGHNTVSWYQQALGQGPQFIFQYYREEENGRGNFPPRFSGLQFPNYSSELNVNALELDDSALYLCASSSQQTSQKRYGYTFGSGTRLTVV.

The chain has TRBV5-8 and TRBJ2-7; the match to TRBD1 covers 7 bases. There are 16 residues in the CDR3. V shed 6 bases and J 0 bases; nucleotides not matched to a gene: 12. The germline V gene has CDR1 SGHTS and CDR2 YDEGEE. CDR3 nucleotide sequence: TGTGCCAGCAACGCGCCGGGACAGCTAATCTCCTACGAGCAGTACTTC. Amino acids: CASNAPGQLISYEQYF.

The sample holds one count of this clone. V is TRBV27 and J is TRBJ2-5; D is ambiguous. The CDR3 is 13 amino acids. Trimming removed 7 bases at V and 1 base at J, with 10 bases between. Germline CDR1 reads MNHEY; CDR2 reads SMNVEV (reference sequence). CDR3 region: CASKVTSQETQYF. In DNA, the CDR3 is TGTGCCAGCAAGGTAACGAGCCAAGAGACCCAGTACTTC.

The genes are TRBV28 and TRBJ2-3; 10 nucleotides agree with TRBD2. J gave up 3 bases and V 1 base, and 4 bases lay outside the gene matches. The germline gives CDR1 MDHEN, CDR2 SYDVKM. The CDR3 length is 16 residues. CDR3 coding DNA: TGTGCCAGCAGTTTATTCCCTAGCGGGAGAACAGATACGCAGTATTTT. This translates into CASSLFPSGRTDTQYF.

The V gene is TRBV28, the J gene TRBJ1-2; 10 bases align to TRBD1. The V gene's germline CDR1 is MDHEN and CDR2 SYDVKM. This CDR3 spans 15 amino acids. V was clipped by 4 bases and J by 3 bases; unmatched bases: 5. This CDR3 is CASSSPGQGDYGYTF. The CDR3 DNA reads as TGTGCCAGCAGTTCTCCTGGACAGGGGGACTATGGCTACACCTTC.

The J gene is TRBJ2-3, the V gene TRBV7-2; D unresolved. This CDR3 contains 16 residues. Germline CDR1 reads SGHTA; CDR2 reads FQGNSA. V was clipped by 5 bases and J by 3 bases, with 18 bases between them. For the CDR3, the DNA is TGTGCCAGCAGCCCTAACCCCGTGCGTTTGACAGATACGCAGTATTTT. It yields the protein CASSPNPVRLTDTQYF.

The chain recombines TRBV11-2 with TRBJ2-1, with D uncertain. V was shortened by 0 bases and J by 9 bases, with 12 bases between the two germline ends. Germline V CDR1 and CDR2: SGHAT, FQNNGV. The CDR3 covers 14 residues. The CDR3 nucleotides are TGTGCCAGCAGCTTAGAACTTGTTGCGACTGAGCAGTTCTTC. It specifies CASSLELVATEQFF.

The chain carries TRBV7-2 and TRBJ1-2; no clear D. This CDR3 has 13 residues. V was shortened by 3 bases and J by 1 base, with 6 bases between the two germline ends. Germline lookup yields CDR1 SGHTA and CDR2 FQGNSA. CDR3 loop: CASSLGDNYGYTF. As DNA, the CDR3 is TGTGCCAGCAGCTTGGGAGATAACTATGGCTACACCTTC.

This chain joins TRBV19 and TRBJ2-3; TRBD2 aligns across 10 bases. The CDR3 runs 16 residues. The trim removed 2 bases at V and 4 bases at J, leaving 6 bases unmatched. CDR1 and CDR2 (germline): LNHDA, SQIVND (reference sequence). The CDR3 sequence is CASSIYPSGSPDTQYF. CDR3 sequence (DNA): TGTGCCAGTAGTATATATCCTAGCGGGAGCCCAGATACGCAGTATTTT.

The chain is built from TRBV10-3 and TRBJ2-7, with D perhaps TRBD1 (6 bases). Trimming left V 6 bases short and J 7 bases short, with 22 bases between. The CDR3 is 15 amino acids. The germline V gene encodes CDR1 ENHRY and CDR2 SYGVKD. CDR3 protein: CAIRGAGPASREQYF. For the CDR3, the DNA is TGTGCCATCAGGGGGGCAGGGCCCGCATCTAGGGAGCAGTACTTC.

The rearrangement joins TRBV27 to TRBJ2-3; 8 bases match TRBD2. The CDR3 runs 16 residues. Losses at the gene ends were 5 bases for V and 2 bases for J; bases not matched to a gene: 9. The germline V gene encodes CDR1 MNHEY and CDR2 SMNVEV (reference sequence). In nucleotides, the CDR3 is TGTGCCAGCAGTCCCCGGCTAGCGGGTCCCACAGATACGCAGTATTTT. Amino acids: CASSPRLAGPTDTQYF.

J is TRBJ1-5 and V is TRBV5-8; TRBD1 might be the D (6 bases). Germline CDR1 and CDR2: SGHTS and YDEGEE. Between the trimmed V and J ends, which lost 4 bases and 4 bases, there was a span of 24 bases. The CDR3 extends over 18 amino acids. The DNA for the CDR3 is TGTGCCAGCAGCGACGCCGGGACACGCACTAGTGAGAATCAGCCCCAGCATTTT. This gives the protein CASSDAGTRTSENQPQHF.

J is TRBJ1-1 and V is TRBV19; maybe TRBD1 (6 bases). This CDR3 region has 14 residues. V lost 4 bases to trimming and J lost 1 base, with 10 bases between them. Germline V gene data show CDR1 as LNHDA and CDR2 as SQIVND (reference sequence). CDR3 loop: CASSTKGGNTEAFF. The CDR3 DNA reads as TGTGCCAGTAGTACTAAGGGGGGGAACACTGAAGCTTTCTTT. Supplemented by reference TRBV19 and TRBJ1-1, the full variable domain reads DGGITQSPKYLFRKEGQNVTLSCEQNLNHDAMYWYRQDPGQGLRLIYYSQIVNDFQKGDIAEGYSVSREKKESFPLTVTSAQKNPTAFYLCASSTKGGNTEAFFGQGTRLTVV.

V usage is TRBV28 and J usage is TRBJ2-7; weak D call: TRBD2 (5 bases). V was pared by 8 bases and J by 5 bases, with 13 bases between. Looked up from germline, CDR1 is MDHEN and CDR2 is SYDVKM. The CDR3 covers 12 residues. This chain's CDR3 is CASSISVDEQYF. In nucleotides, the CDR3 is TGTGCCAGCTCAATTAGCGTGGACGAGCAGTACTTC.

The chain employs TRBV28 and TRBJ1-5; D is perhaps TRBD1 (5 bases). V was trimmed by 7 bases and J by 0 bases, leaving 13 bases between them. Germline V gene lookup returns CDR1 MDHEN and CDR2 SYDVKM. CDR3 length: 15 amino acids. Here the CDR3 reads CASTAGLNSNQPQHF. CDR3 DNA: TGTGCCAGCACGGCGGGGCTCAATAGCAATCAGCCCCAGCATTTT. Together with reference TRBV28 and TRBJ1-5, the CDR3 gives the full variable domain: DVKVTQSSRYLVKRTGEKVFLECVQDMDHENMFWYRQDPGLGLRLIYFSYDVKMKEKGDIPEGYSVSREKKERFSLILESASTNQTSMYLCASTAGLNSNQPQHFGDGTRLSIL.

The chain combines TRBV4-1 with TRBJ2-1; 11 nucleotides match TRBD2. CDR3 length: 15 amino acids. V lost 0 bases and J lost 7; bases outside the gene matches: 2. CDR1 and CDR2 from the germline V gene are MGHRA and YSYEKL. This CDR3 is CASSQEIAGGNEQFF. DNA of the CDR3: TGCGCCAGCAGCCAAGAAATAGCGGGAGGGAATGAGCAGTTCTTC.

V is TRBV27 and J is TRBJ2-3; weak D call: TRBD1 (5 bases). The CDR3 loop spans 14 amino acids. Between the trimmed V and J ends, which lost 6 bases and 6 bases, there was a span of 16 bases. From germline, CDR1 is MNHEY and CDR2 SMNVEV (reference sequence). In DNA form, the CDR3 reads TGTGCCAGCAGCACGGACACCCACGGGGATACGCAGTATTTT. Amino acids: CASSTDTHGDTQYF.

The V call is TRBV5-6, the J call TRBJ1-4; 8 nucleotides agree with TRBD1. The CDR3 covers 13 residues. Trimming cost V 4 bases and J 6 bases; bases outside gene matches: 2. Germline V gives CDR1 SGHDT, CDR2 YYEEEE. The DNA of the CDR3 is TGTGCCAGCAGCCAGACAGGGGATGAAAAACTGTTTTTT. Amino acids: CASSQTGDEKLFF.

The V gene is TRBV5-1, the J gene TRBJ2-7; 9 bases map to TRBD1. The V and J ends lost 0 bases and 4 bases, in that order; junction bases with no gene match: 5. The germline V gene has CDR1 SGHRS and CDR2 YFSETQ. This CDR3 has 15 residues. CDR3 DNA sequence: TGCGCCAGCAGCTTGGACAGGGGGCGTAATTACGAGCAGTACTTC. It translates to CASSLDRGRNYEQYF.

The rearrangement links TRBV6-4 to TRBJ2-5, with D possibly being TRBD1 or TRBD2 (5 bases each). Trimming removed 4 bases at V and 3 bases at J, with 12 bases between. The CDR3 runs to 14 residues. Germline values: CDR1 MRHNA, CDR2 SNTAGT. The CDR3 sequence: CASSGRDGKETQYF. CDR3 bases: TGTGCCAGCAGTGGCCGGGACGGTAAAGAGACCCAGTACTTC.

Remarks on this clone: At one end the junction does not follow the germline gene, possibly because of a read error. The CDR3 reads CAWSLRRTGAPCDF. The CDR3 DNA reads as TGTGCCTGGAGTCTAAGGAGAACGGGAGCCCCGTGTGACTTC. The chain combines TRBV30 with TRBJ2-7; D is perhaps TRBD2 (6 bases). This CDR3 has 14 residues. CDR1 GTSNPN and CDR2 SVGIG come from the germline V gene (reference sequence).

The CDR3 nucleotides are TGCGCCAGCAGCTTGGGGGCCCAGCGGGAGGACTACGAGCAGTACTTC. Its protein is CASSLGAQREDYEQYF. The genes are TRBV5-1 and TRBJ2-7; TRBD2 matches 9 bases. Germline V gives CDR1 SGHRS, CDR2 YFSETQ. This CDR3 region has 16 residues. With 0 bases clipped from V and 3 bases from J, the junction kept 7 bases outside the gene matches.

The rearrangement links TRBV12-5 to TRBJ1-1; D is unresolved. There are 14 residues in the CDR3. Trimming stripped 5 bases from V and 2 bases from J, with 12 bases between. Germline V gene sequence: CDR1 LGHNT, CDR2 FRNRAP. The CDR3 DNA reads TGTGCTAGTGGTACCCTCGACAAAAACACTGAAGCTTTCTTT. Amino acid sequence: CASGTLDKNTEAFF.

The chain carries TRBV10-3 and TRBJ2-3, with D possibly matching TRBD2 (5 bases). From germline, CDR1 is ENHRY and CDR2 SYGVKD. This CDR3 spans 17 amino acids. Trimming took off 0 bases at V and 4 bases at J, with 17 bases between the two ends. The CDR3 sequence: CAISESGKVSLADTQYF. Written as DNA, the CDR3 is TGTGCCATCAGTGAGTCCGGGAAGGTTTCCCTGGCAGATACGCAGTATTTT.

V is TRBV14 and J is TRBJ2-7; 8 bases match TRBD2. Trimming removed 1 base from V and 0 bases from J; junction bases left unmatched: 5. Germline assignment: CDR1 SGHDN and CDR2 FVKESK. The CDR3 extends over 16 amino acids. The CDR3 DNA is TGTGCCAGCAGCCAAGCTAAGCGGGAGAGCTCCTACGAGCAGTACTTC. Translated, it gives CASSQAKRESSYEQYF.

This chain links TRBV28 with TRBJ1-4; TRBD1 is a possible D gene (6 bases). Germline loops: CDR1 MDHEN, CDR2 SYDVKM. V was pared by 2 bases and J by 0 bases, with 34 bases between. This CDR3 is built from 24 residues. The CDR3 reads CASSLGEGGQRQGPYYATNEKLFF. CDR3 in DNA: TGTGCCAGCAGTTTAGGGGAGGGGGGCCAGCGACAAGGGCCCTACTACGCAACTAATGAAAAACTGTTTTTT.

This chain joins TRBV5-1 and TRBJ2-7; D tentatively reads TRBD1 or TRBD2 (5 bases each). V lost 4 bases and J lost 2, with 16 bases in between. In germline, CDR1 is SGHRS, CDR2 YFSETQ. The CDR3 has 15 amino acids. CDR3 amino acids: CASSNSGTDTYEQYF. The CDR3 nucleotides read TGCGCCAGCAGCAACTCCGGGACCGACACCTACGAGCAGTACTTC.